This section outlines one TCR beta chain sequence together with its context. The germline gives CDR1 MNHNY, CDR2 SVGAGI (reference sequence). Trimming removed 10 bases from V and 5 bases from J; junction bases left unmatched: 10. CDR3 size: 14 residues. Sequenced by immunoSEQ multiplex PCR; TCRdb stores in-frame clones only, minus some. Of about 9,100 clones listed, around 70% are singletons. This sample was taken from a study of T cells after somatic rescue of genetic block. The sequenced sample was peripheral blood mononuclear cells (PBMCs). This receptor was obtained from a boy under 18. The chain employs TRBV6-6 and TRBJ2-1; 8 bases match TRBD2. For the CDR3, the DNA is TGTGCCACCGTCTTAGCGGGGTCAAACAATGAGCAGTTCTTC. This gives the protein CATVLAGSNNEQFF.